One sample yielded the 30 T cell receptor beta chains listed below, sequenced in a study of shared clonotypes between healthy human individuals. The table came from immunoSEQ multiplex PCR; TCRdb's copy has only in-frame clones and leaves some out. In the table there are about 510,000 clones, 60% to 80% of which are singletons. Sequencing was carried out using PBMCs. All receptors come from a woman between 40 and 55 years old in good health. Some clones in this sample may be carry-over from other donors' samples.

V usage is TRBV6-5 and J usage is TRBJ2-7; the match to TRBD2 covers 10 bases. J gave up 5 bases and V 1 base, and 2 bases lay outside the gene matches. The CDR3 covers 14 residues. CDR1 is MNHEY and CDR2 is SVGAGI in the germline V gene. The CDR3 DNA follows: TGTGCCAGCAGTTACTTGGGACTAGCGAACGAGCAGTACTTC. Amino acid sequence: CASSYLGLANEQYF.

The chain combines TRBV11-2 with TRBJ2-1, with D perhaps matching TRBD2 (5 bases). The V end lost 5 bases, the J end lost 2 bases, and 13 bases lay between the germline ends. CDR3 length equals 15 residues. Germline V gene data show CDR1 as SGHAT and CDR2 as FQNNGV. CDR3 protein: CASSPAGVTYNEQFF. CDR3 nucleotides: TGTGCCAGCAGCCCTGCCGGGGTGACCTACAATGAGCAGTTCTTC. Supplemented by reference TRBV11-2 and TRBJ2-1, the full variable domain reads EAGVAQSPRYKIIEKRQSVAFWCNPISGHATLYWYQQILGQGPKLLIQFQNNGVVDDSQLPKDRFSAERLKGVDSTLKIQPAKLEDSAVYLCASSPAGVTYNEQFFGPGTRLTVL.

The J gene is TRBJ2-5, the V gene TRBV5-4; D possibly corresponds to TRBD2 (5 bases). Germline V gives CDR1 SGHNT, CDR2 YYREEE (reference sequence). The CDR3 totals 13 residues. The V gene lost 0 bases and the J gene lost 6 bases, with 9 bases spanning the gap. The DNA of the CDR3 is TGTGCCAGCAGCTTGGAAACGGGGAAGACCCAGTACTTC. It encodes CASSLETGKTQYF.

The chain uses TRBV6-5 and TRBJ2-5; the match to TRBD2 covers 7 bases. V trimming: 0 bases; J trimming: 5 bases; junction bases outside the gene matches: 6. CDR1 is MNHEY and CDR2 is SVGAGI in the germline V gene. The CDR3 is 15 amino acids. The CDR3 loop is CASSYSGAGVETQYF. The CDR3 bases are TGTGCCAGCAGTTACTCCGGTGCGGGAGTGGAGACCCAGTACTTC.

This chain uses TRBV27 with TRBJ2-5; 13 positions match TRBD2. Looked up from germline, CDR1 is MNHEY and CDR2 is SMNVEV (reference sequence). The CDR3 is 17 amino acids. V shed 4 bases, J shed 2 bases, and the junction held 7 bases outside the gene matches. Here the CDR3 reads CASSSAPGLAGQETQYF. Here the CDR3 DNA reads TGTGCCAGCAGTTCCGCACCGGGACTAGCGGGGCAAGAGACCCAGTACTTC.

In this sample, this clone turned up many times. V and J are TRBV9 and TRBJ2-4, with 8 bases identical to TRBD2. CDR1 and CDR2 (germline): SGDLS, YYNGEE. Trimming at V came to 5 bases and at J to 0 bases, leaving 4 bases not matched to a gene. The CDR3 sequence is 15 residues long. The CDR3 DNA follows: TGTGCCAGCAGTAGCGGGAAGGTAGCCAAAAACATTCAGTACTTC. Residues: CASSSGKVAKNIQYF.

The V and J genes are TRBV28 and TRBJ2-2; 7 nucleotides agree with TRBD2. The CDR3 spans 15 residues. CDR1 and CDR2 (germline): MDHEN, SYDVKM. Germline trimming cut 2 bases from V and 0 bases from J; bases unmatched to any gene: 0. The CDR3 sequence: CASSLGGANTGELFF. DNA of the CDR3: TGTGCCAGCAGTTTAGGGGGGGCGAACACCGGGGAGCTGTTTTTT. Variable domain in full (rest from reference TRBV28 and TRBJ2-2): DVKVTQSSRYLVKRTGEKVFLECVQDMDHENMFWYRQDPGLGLRLIYFSYDVKMKEKGDIPEGYSVSREKKERFSLILESASTNQTSMYLCASSLGGANTGELFFGEGSRLTVL.

The V call is TRBV28, the J call TRBJ2-7, with TRBD1 matching 7 bases. The germline V gene has CDR1 MDHEN and CDR2 SYDVKM. Unmatched junction bases numbered 4, after V lost 11 bases and J lost 0 bases. CDR3 length: 12 residues. CDR3 amino acids: CASGQDSYEQYF. CDR3 coding DNA: TGTGCCTCCGGACAGGACTCCTACGAGCAGTACTTC.

This clone was counted a single time. The chain couples TRBV2 to TRBJ2-5; D gene uncertain. Trimming removed 5 bases at V and 1 base at J, with 14 bases between. CDR1 is SNHLY and CDR2 is FYNNEI in the germline V gene. This CDR3 contains 15 residues. The CDR3 region is CASSFQRRPQETQYF. The CDR3 DNA follows: TGTGCCAGCAGTTTCCAGAGAAGGCCCCAAGAGACCCAGTACTTC.

Written as DNA, the CDR3 is TGTGCCAGCAGCTTGGCTCTAGCAGGCTACAATGAGCAGTTCTTC. It is translated as CASSLALAGYNEQFF. The chain carries TRBV7-9 and TRBJ2-1, with D possibly TRBD2 on 5 matching bases. The ends were cut back, 3 bases at V and 3 bases at J, with 12 bases in the middle. The CDR3 sequence is 15 residues long. Germline assignment: CDR1 SEHNR and CDR2 FQNEAQ (reference sequence). Filled out from reference TRBV7-9 and TRBJ2-1, the complete variable domain reads DTGVSQNPRHKITKRGQNVTFRCDPISEHNRLYWYRQTLGQGPEFLTYFQNEAQLEKSRLLSDRFSAERPKGSFSTLEIQRTEQGDSAMYLCASSLALAGYNEQFFGPGTRLTVL.

This clone appeared a single time. V is TRBV27 and J is TRBJ2-2, with 9 positions matching TRBD1. The J segment lost 7 bases and the V segment lost 4 bases, leaving 7 bases of the junction unmatched. Germline assignment: CDR1 MNHEY and CDR2 SMNVEV (reference sequence). CDR3 length: 15 amino acids. The DNA for the CDR3 is TGTGCCAGCAGTTCCGGACAGGGGCGGGGCGGGGAGCTGTTTTTT. It codes for CASSSGQGRGGELFF.

V and J are TRBV15 and TRBJ2-7; TRBD1 aligns across 9 bases. Unmatched junction bases numbered 3, after V lost 2 bases and J lost 4 bases. This CDR3 is 14 amino acids long. Germline CDR1 is LNHNV and CDR2 is YYDKDF (reference sequence). CDR3 protein: CATSRNRGQYEQYF. The CDR3 region has the DNA TGTGCCACCAGCAGAAACAGGGGGCAGTACGAGCAGTACTTC.

This clone was observed a few times. CDR3 DNA sequence: TGTGCCAGCAGATCCAGCGGGGGCATATATTACGAGCAGTACTTC. It yields the protein CASRSSGGIYYEQYF. The V and J genes are TRBV6-5 and TRBJ2-7, with 8 bases fitting TRBD2. V dropped 6 bases and J dropped 4; count of bases not matched to a gene: 11. The CDR3 extends over 15 amino acids. CDR1 and CDR2 from the germline V gene are MNHEY and SVGAGI.

The gene calls are TRBV7-3 and TRBJ2-1, with D possibly being TRBD1 or TRBD2 (5 bases each). Trimming cost V 5 bases and J 7 bases, with 15 bases left between them. The length of the CDR3 is 14 residues. CDR1 is SGHTA and CDR2 is FQGTGA in the germline V gene. Written as DNA, the CDR3 is TGTGCCAGCAGCCAGAGGGGTGCAAGGAATGAGCAGTTCTTC. Protein product: CASSQRGARNEQFF.

About this clone itself: Other nucleotide sequences in the sample specify the same CDR3. This CDR3 is CASSLGYEQYF. The CDR3 coding sequence is TGTGCCAGCAGTTTAGGGTACGAGCAGTACTTC. The V call is TRBV27, the J call TRBJ2-7, with D hard to call. With 2 bases removed from V and 4 bases from J, the gap between germline ends came to 3 bases. CDR1 MNHEY and CDR2 SMNVEV come from the germline V gene (reference sequence). The CDR3 is 11 residues long.

The rearrangement links TRBV6-6 to TRBJ2-7; 9 bases are a match to TRBD1. The J segment lost 4 bases and the V segment lost 6 bases, leaving 10 bases of the junction unmatched. This CDR3 spans 15 amino acids. CDR1 is MNHNY and CDR2 is SVGAGI in the germline V gene (reference sequence). CDR3 DNA: TGTGCCAGCAGGTACACCGGGACAGGGATATACGAGCAGTACTTC. Translation: CASRYTGTGIYEQYF.

The chain carries TRBV5-1 and TRBJ2-5, with 11 positions matching TRBD2. This CDR3 has 17 amino acids. CDR1 is SGHRS, CDR2 YFSETQ, per germline. Trimming cost V 4 bases and J 0 bases; bases outside gene matches: 8. CDR3 sequence: CASSKGLAGLYQETQYF. CDR3 bases: TGCGCCAGCAGCAAAGGACTAGCGGGTCTGTACCAAGAGACCCAGTACTTC.

This clone was seen a few times. This chain uses TRBV28 with TRBJ1-2; unclear D gene. V dropped 3 bases and J dropped 8 bases, with 10 bases sitting between them. CDR3 length: 12 residues. Germline V gives CDR1 MDHEN, CDR2 SYDVKM. CDR3: CASSFGSRGYTF. In nucleotides, the CDR3 is TGTGCCAGCAGTTTCGGGTCGCGGGGCTACACCTTC.

The CDR3: CASSPREHPTSGQFF. The CDR3 nucleotides are TGTGCCAGCAGCCCCCGGGAGCATCCTACATCAGGTCAGTTCTTC. The V gene is TRBV7-3, the J gene TRBJ2-1; D might be TRBD2 (6 bases). The germline CDR1 and CDR2 sequences are SGHTA and FQGTGA. CDR3 size: 15 residues. Trimming cost V 5 bases and J 13 bases, with 24 bases left between them.

This clone was found a few times. The chain recombines TRBV10-1 with TRBJ2-1; 7 nucleotides align to TRBD2. This CDR3 spans 19 amino acids. The germline CDR1 and CDR2 sequences are WNHNN and SYGVQD (reference sequence). J gave up 9 bases and V 6 bases, and 26 bases lay outside the gene matches. The CDR3 protein is CASSEGHRGLPEVGSEQFF. The CDR3 DNA reads TGCGCCAGCAGCGAAGGACATAGGGGACTACCCGAGGTAGGTAGTGAGCAGTTCTTC.

Turning to this clone: The junction differs from germline at one of its ends, possibly a read error. J is TRBJ2-5 and V is TRBV6-1; the D call may be TRBD1 or TRBD2 (6 bases each). Germline CDR1 reads MNHNS; CDR2 reads SASEGT. CDR3 size: 14 residues. Here the CDR3 reads CASSEGGGQETQYF. The DNA for the CDR3 is TGTGCCAGCAGCGAAGGAGGGGGCCAAGAGACCCAGTACTTC.

The V and J genes are TRBV9 and TRBJ1-2; D is perhaps TRBD1 (6 bases). This CDR3 spans 13 amino acids. Germline assignment: CDR1 SGDLS and CDR2 YYNGEE. V gave up 3 bases and J gave up 8 bases, with 14 bases separating them. The CDR3 sequence: CASSAGYREGYTF. The CDR3 bases are TGTGCCAGCAGCGCGGGTTACAGGGAAGGCTACACCTTC.

The CDR3 DNA sequence: TGTGCCAGTAGGGGACAACAGGGGAACCAAGAGACCCAGTACTTC. Translating gives CASRGQQGNQETQYF. The chain recombines TRBV19 with TRBJ2-5; 7 bases are shared with TRBD1. This CDR3 comprises 15 residues. The germline gives CDR1 LNHDA, CDR2 SQIVND (reference sequence). After removal of 6 bases from V and 0 bases from J, the junction contained 7 bases not matched to a gene.

V and J are TRBV19 and TRBJ1-5, with a weak D call TRBD1 (5 bases). CDR1 and CDR2 (germline): LNHDA, SQIVND (reference sequence). The V gene lost 2 bases and the J gene lost 1 base, with 12 bases spanning the gap. The CDR3 consists of 16 residues. The CDR3 bases are TGTGCCAGTAGTATATTCGGGGGGGTAAGCAATCAGCCCCAGCATTTT. It yields the protein CASSIFGGVSNQPQHF.

The chain joins TRBV2 to TRBJ2-3, with 7 bases identical to TRBD2. There are 16 residues in the CDR3. The germline V gene encodes CDR1 SNHLY and CDR2 FYNNEI. Germline trimming cut 4 bases from V and 0 bases from J; bases unmatched to any gene: 7. CDR3 in amino acids: CASSVVTSLSTDTQYF. DNA for the CDR3: TGTGCCAGCAGTGTGGTGACTAGCCTTAGCACAGATACGCAGTATTTT.

The table lists this clone with a few counts. This chain joins TRBV5-6 and TRBJ2-7; weak D call: TRBD2 (5 bases). Trimming took 3 bases from V and 0 from J, leaving 13 bases between them. Germline values: CDR1 SGHDT, CDR2 YYEEEE. The CDR3 contains 15 residues. CDR3 protein: CASSWTRENSYEQYF. The CDR3 DNA follows: TGTGCCAGCAGCTGGACCCGGGAAAACTCCTACGAGCAGTACTTC.

V gene TRBV4-1 combines with J gene TRBJ2-1, with 16 bases lining up with TRBD2. From germline, CDR1 is MGHRA and CDR2 YSYEKL. The CDR3 covers 19 residues. The ends lost 3 bases at V and 7 bases at J; junction bases unmatched: 12. The chain's CDR3 is CASSHPGLAGGPVQNEQFF. CDR3 DNA: TGCGCCAGCAGCCACCCGGGACTAGCGGGAGGGCCGGTCCAAAATGAGCAGTTCTTC.

The chain joins TRBV28 to TRBJ1-1; D may be TRBD1 (5 bases). Trimming pared 2 bases from V and 4 bases from J, leaving 11 bases between. The CDR3 covers 14 residues. Germline CDR1 reads MDHEN; CDR2 reads SYDVKM. The CDR3 reads CASSLAPGGTEAFF. The CDR3 region has the DNA TGTGCCAGCAGTTTAGCCCCGGGGGGCACTGAAGCTTTCTTT.

The genes are TRBV27 and TRBJ2-5; 7 positions match TRBD2. Germline values: CDR1 MNHEY, CDR2 SMNVEV (reference sequence). Germline trimming cut 5 bases from V and 7 bases from J; bases unmatched to any gene: 10. This CDR3 is 14 amino acids long. The CDR3 loop reads CASSGGGPGGTQYF. Here the CDR3 DNA reads TGTGCCAGCAGTGGGGGGGGACCCGGGGGGACCCAGTACTTC.

This clone has a count of ten or more. The chain recombines TRBV7-2 with TRBJ1-2; 9 nucleotides line up with TRBD1. This CDR3 has 14 amino acids. V shed 6 bases and J 8 bases; nucleotides not matched to a gene: 10. In germline, CDR1 is SGHTA, CDR2 FQGNSA. The chain's CDR3 is CASSRSGTGSGYTF. CDR3 sequence (DNA): TGTGCCAGCAGTCGTAGCGGGACAGGGAGCGGCTACACCTTC.